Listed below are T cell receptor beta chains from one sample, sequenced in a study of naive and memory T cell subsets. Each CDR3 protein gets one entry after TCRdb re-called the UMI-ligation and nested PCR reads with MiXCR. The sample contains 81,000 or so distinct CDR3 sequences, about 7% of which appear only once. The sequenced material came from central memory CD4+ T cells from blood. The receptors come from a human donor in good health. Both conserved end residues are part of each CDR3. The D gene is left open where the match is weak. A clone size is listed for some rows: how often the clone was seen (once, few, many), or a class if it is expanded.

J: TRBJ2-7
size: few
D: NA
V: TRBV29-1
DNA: TGCAGCGTACTCAGTCCCGAGCAGTACTTC
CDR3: CSVLSPEQYF

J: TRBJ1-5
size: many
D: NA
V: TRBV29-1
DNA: TGCAGCGTTGGGGTTAGCAATCAGCCCCAGCATTTT
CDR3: CSVGVSNQPQHF

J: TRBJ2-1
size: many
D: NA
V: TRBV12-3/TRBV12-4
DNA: TGTGCCAGCAGCCGCAACGGGGCCTCCTACAATGAGCAGTTCTTC
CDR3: CASSRNGASYNEQFF

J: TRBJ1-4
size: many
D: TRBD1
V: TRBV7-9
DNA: TGTGCCAGCAGCCCCCAGACAGGGAAGGAGGAAAAACTGTTTTTT
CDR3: CASSPQTGKEEKLFF

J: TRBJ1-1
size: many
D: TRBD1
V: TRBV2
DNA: TGTGCCAGCAGCGGGGACAGGGTCACTAACACTGAAGCTTTCTTT
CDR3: CASSGDRVTNTEAFF

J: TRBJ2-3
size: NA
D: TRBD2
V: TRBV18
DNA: TGTGCCAGCTCGATCGGACTAGCGGGAGTAGATACGCAGTATTTT
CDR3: CASSIGLAGVDTQYF

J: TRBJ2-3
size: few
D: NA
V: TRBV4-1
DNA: TGCGCCAGCAGCTCCGTAGCGGTCCGTACAGATACGCAGTATTTT
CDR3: CASSSVAVRTDTQYF

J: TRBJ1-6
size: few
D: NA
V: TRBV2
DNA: TGTGCCAGCAGTGACGATTCACCCCTCCACTTT
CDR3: CASSDDSPLHF

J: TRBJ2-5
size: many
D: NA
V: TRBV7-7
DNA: TGTGCTAGCAGCCAAGGACTATCCGCGGCCCAGTACTTC
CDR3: CASSQGLSAAQYF

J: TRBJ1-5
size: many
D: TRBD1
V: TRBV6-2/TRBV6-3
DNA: TGTGCCAGCAGCTACACGACAGGGCGCAATCAGCCCCAGCATTTT
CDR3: CASSYTTGRNQPQHF

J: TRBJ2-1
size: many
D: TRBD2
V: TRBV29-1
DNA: TGCAGCGTCGGAGAAGGAGGGAGGGCCCCTGAGCAGTTCTTC
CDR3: CSVGEGGRAPEQFF

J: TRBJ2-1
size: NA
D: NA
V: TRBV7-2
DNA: TGTGCCAGCAGCTTTGGGGATGAGCAGTTATTC
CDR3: CASSFGDEQLF

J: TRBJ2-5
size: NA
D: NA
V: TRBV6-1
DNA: TGTGCCACGTCGACCCAAGAGACCCAGTACTTC
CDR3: CATSTQETQYF

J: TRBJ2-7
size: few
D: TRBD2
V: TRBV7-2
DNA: TGTGCCAGCAGCTTAAGTGTACTAGCGGGAGACGAGCAGTACTTC
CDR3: CASSLSVLAGDEQYF

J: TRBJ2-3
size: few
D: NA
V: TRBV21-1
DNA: TGTGCCAGCAGCAAAATGGGCCGGGCAGGAGGGAAGGGCACAGATACGCAGTATTTT
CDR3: CASSKMGRAGGKGTDTQYF